This TCR beta chain was captured in a study of blood T cell repertoires in COVID-19. While infection was still active, Seattle patients were enrolled and then followed longitudinally. The V end was cut by 4 bases, the J end by 2 bases, with 9 bases between. Looked up from germline, CDR1 is GTSNPN and CDR2 is SVGIG (reference sequence). The CDR3 contains 13 residues. Using immunoSEQ multiplex PCR, the repertoire was profiled, and TCRdb retains in-frame clones only, with some absent. The table has 60,000 to 85,000 clones, 87% seen once; the top ten hold about 3.5%. The material sequenced was peripheral blood. The chain has TRBV30 and TRBJ1-5; the D is unclear. The origin of this receptor is a woman aged 45-65 years with COVID-19, enrolled during active disease. In DNA, the CDR3 is TGTGCCTGGAATGGGCAGGGCAATCAGCCCCAGCATTTT. Translating gives CAWNGQGNQPQHF.